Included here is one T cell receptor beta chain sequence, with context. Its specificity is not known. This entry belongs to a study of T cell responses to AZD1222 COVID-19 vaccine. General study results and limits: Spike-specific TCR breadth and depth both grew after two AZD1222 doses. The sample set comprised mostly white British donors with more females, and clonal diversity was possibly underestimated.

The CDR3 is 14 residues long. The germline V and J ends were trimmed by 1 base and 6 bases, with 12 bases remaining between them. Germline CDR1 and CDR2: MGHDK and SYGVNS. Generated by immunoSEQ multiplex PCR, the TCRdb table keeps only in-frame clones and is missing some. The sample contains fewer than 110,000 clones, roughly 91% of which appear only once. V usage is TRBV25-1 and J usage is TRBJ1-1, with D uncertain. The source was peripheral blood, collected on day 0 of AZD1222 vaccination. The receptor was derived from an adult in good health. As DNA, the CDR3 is TGTGCCAGCAGTGAATCAGACGTAAGGTCTGAAGCTTTCTTT. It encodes CASSESDVRSEAFF.